These T cell receptor beta chains were read from a single sample in a study of response to subunit inactivated influenza vaccine. From the RT-PCR reads, TCRdb called clonotypes with MiXCR, one entry per CDR3 protein. The sample has roughly 500,000 distinct CDR3 sequences; roughly 25% are singletons. These sequences were also reported in another study, on T cells expressing NK-cell markers.

The input for sequencing was CD4+ T cells sorted from PBMCs, taken roughly 12 days after vaccination. The receptors stem from a man aged 45-65 years who received an inactivated influenza vaccine. CDR3s include the opening cysteine and the closing phenylalanine or tryptophan. A D gene is named only where the DNA matches it firmly. Where a row states a size, it is once, few, many or the class of an expanded clone; other rows omit it.

>few|TRBJ1-1|TRBV4-1|NA
TGCGCCAGCAGCCACCAACAGAACACTGAAGCTTTCTTT
CASSHQQNTEAFF
>NA|TRBJ2-1|TRBV6-2/TRBV6-3|NA
TGTGCCAGCACAGAAGGGGACACTCTGGGGCAGTTCTTC
CASTEGDTLGQFF
>many|TRBJ2-3|TRBV5-1|TRBD1
TGCGCCAGCAGCTTGGGAGGGGGCGTCCCTTTTTACACAGATACGCAGTATTTT
CASSLGGGVPFYTDTQYF
>many|TRBJ2-1|TRBV20-1|TRBD2
TGCAGTGCTAAAAGCGGGAGTCGGGACAATGAGCAGTTCTTC
CSAKSGSRDNEQFF
>NA|TRBJ2-1|TRBV20-1|NA
TGCAGTGGAGGAGGGAGCTCCTACAATGAGCAGTTCTTC
CSGGGSSYNEQFF
>few|TRBJ1-1|TRBV28|NA
TGTGCCAGCAGCCCTACAGGGAGTCACGCTTTCTTT
CASSPTGSHAFF
>NA|TRBJ2-1|TRBV5-1|NA
TGCGCCAGCAGCTTGGCCTTGGGGGGGCGCAATGAGCAGTTCTTC
CASSLALGGRNEQFF
>few|TRBJ1-2|TRBV5-1|NA
TGCGCCAGCAGCTTTGAGAATTATGGCTACACCTTC
CASSFENYGYTF
>NA|TRBJ2-1|TRBV7-2|NA
TGTGCCAGCAACTTGATCGCGGTGGATGAGCAGTTCTTC
CASNLIAVDEQFF
>few|TRBJ2-1|TRBV5-1|TRBD2
TGCGCCAGCAGCTACTATTCGGGACTAGGGGGTAGTGAGCAGTTCTTC
CASSYYSGLGGSEQFF
>few|TRBJ2-4|TRBV5-6|TRBD1
TGTGCCAGCGGGACAGGGGGCGCGAGGGACATTCAGTACTTC
CASGTGGARDIQYF
>few|TRBJ2-2|TRBV6-1|TRBD2
TGTGCCAGCAGAAGGACTAGCGAAACCGGGGAGCTGTTTTTT
CASRRTSETGELFF
>NA|TRBJ2-3|TRBV4-3|NA
TGCGCCAGCAGCCAAGATTCGCAGGGCACAGATACGCAGTATTTT
CASSQDSQGTDTQYF
>NA|TRBJ2-1|TRBV18|NA
TGTGCCAGCTCACCGAGTGGTAGCGGAGTGGGCCATGAGCAGTTCTTC
CASSPSGSGVGHEQFF
>few|TRBJ1-2|TRBV29-1|TRBD1
TGCAGCGCAAGGACAGGGTTCGGCTATGGCTACACCTTC
CSARTGFGYGYTF
>NA|TRBJ1-5|TRBV27|TRBD1
TGTGCCAGCAGTACCACGACAGGGGCGCCGCTAAATCAGCCCCAGCATTTT
CASSTTTGAPLNQPQHF
>NA|TRBJ2-7|TRBV12-3/TRBV12-4|NA
TGTGCCAGCAGCCTCCTCATATACGAGCAGTACTTC
CASSLLIYEQYF
>few|TRBJ2-2|TRBV4-1|NA
TGCGCCAGCAGCCATGTAGCGGTGAACACCGGGGAGCTGTTTTTT
CASSHVAVNTGELFF
>NA|TRBJ2-1|TRBV20-1|TRBD1
TGCAGTGCTAAAGACAGGGGATTCTACAATGAGCAGTTCTTC
CSAKDRGFYNEQFF
>NA|TRBJ2-1|TRBV4-2|NA
TGTGCCAGCAGCCAAGATCAAGGGCAGGAGCAGTTCTTC
CASSQDQGQEQFF
>few|TRBJ2-3|TRBV27|TRBD2
TGTGCCAGCAGTCTCGGACTAGCGGGATTATACACAGATACGCAGTATTTT
CASSLGLAGLYTDTQYF
>NA|TRBJ2-7|TRBV5-1|NA
TGCGCCAGCAGCTTGGGCGGGAAGGTGGTCGGGGAGCAGTACTTC
CASSLGGKVVGEQYF
>NA|TRBJ2-7|TRBV7-3|TRBD2
TGTGCCAGCAGCTTAGGGCCGGGGAGCGGGAGCACCTACGAGCAGTACTTC
CASSLGPGSGSTYEQYF
>many|TRBJ2-2|TRBV7-9|TRBD1
TGTGCCAGCAGCCGGACAGGGGCAGAGAACACCGGGGAGCTGTTTTTT
CASSRTGAENTGELFF
>NA|TRBJ2-3|TRBV6-1|TRBD1
TGTGCCAGCAGTCCTACGGGACAGGGCACAGATACGCAGTATTTT
CASSPTGQGTDTQYF